This T cell receptor beta chain derives from a study of blood T cell repertoires in COVID-19. The CDR3 has 15 amino acids. Germline CDR1 reads LGHNA; CDR2 reads YNFKEQ. Trimming took 0 bases from V and 9 from J, leaving 15 bases between them. The data were produced by immunoSEQ multiplex PCR, yet TCRdb's version contains in-frame clones alone and is incomplete. Of 60,000 or so clones listed, about 85% are singletons. The V and J genes are TRBV4-2 and TRBJ2-1; the D gene is possibly TRBD2 (6 bases). Sequencing used peripheral blood. This clonotype was obtained from a woman between 70 and 85 years old with active COVID-19. As DNA, the CDR3 is TGTGCCAGCAGCCAAGACGGCGGGACGAGGGGTGAGCAGTTCTTC. As protein: CASSQDGGTRGEQFF.